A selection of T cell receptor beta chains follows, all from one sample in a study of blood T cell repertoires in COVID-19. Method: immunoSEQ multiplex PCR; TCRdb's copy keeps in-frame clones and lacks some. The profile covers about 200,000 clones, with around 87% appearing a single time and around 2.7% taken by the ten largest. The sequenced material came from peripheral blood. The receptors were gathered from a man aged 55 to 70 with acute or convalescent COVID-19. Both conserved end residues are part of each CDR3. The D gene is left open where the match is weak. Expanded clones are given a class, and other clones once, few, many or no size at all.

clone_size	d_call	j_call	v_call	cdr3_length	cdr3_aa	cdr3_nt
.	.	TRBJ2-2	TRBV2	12	CASSRESGELFF	TGTGCCAGCAGTAGGGAGTCCGGGGAGCTGTTTTTT
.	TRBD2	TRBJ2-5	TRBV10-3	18	CAIKRGLAGGLWEETQYF	TGTGCCATCAAACGCGGACTAGCGGGGGGGCTGTGGGAAGAGACCCAGTACTTC
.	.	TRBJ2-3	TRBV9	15	CASSVESGWTDTQYF	TGTGCCAGCAGCGTAGAAAGCGGCTGGACAGATACGCAGTATTTT
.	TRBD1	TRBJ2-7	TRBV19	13	CASSIGQGYEQYF	TGTGCCAGTAGTATTGGACAGGGCTACGAGCAGTACTTC
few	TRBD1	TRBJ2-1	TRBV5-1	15	CASSFGGQGYNEQFF	TGCGCCAGCAGCTTTGGGGGACAGGGCTACAATGAGCAGTTCTTC
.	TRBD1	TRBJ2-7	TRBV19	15	CASSIEGTAFREQYF	TGTGCCAGTAGTATAGAGGGGACAGCCTTTCGGGAGCAGTACTTC
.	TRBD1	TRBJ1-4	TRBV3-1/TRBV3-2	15	CASSQEGRGPEKLFF	TGTGCCAGCAGCCAAGAGGGAAGGGGGCCCGAAAAACTGTTTTTT
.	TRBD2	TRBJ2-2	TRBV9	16	CASSLLPAGATGELFF	TGTGCCAGCAGCCTCCTTCCAGCGGGGGCCACCGGGGAGCTGTTTTTT
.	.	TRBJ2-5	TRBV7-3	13	CASSLGLGETQYF	TGTGCCAGCAGCTTGGGGCTTGGGGAGACCCAGTACTTC
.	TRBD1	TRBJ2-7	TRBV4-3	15	CASSLAGQGAYEQYF	TGCGCCAGCAGCCTTGCTGGACAGGGAGCCTACGAGCAGTACTTC
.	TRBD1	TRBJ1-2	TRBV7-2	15	CASSPGTGGHYGYTF	TGTGCCAGCAGCCCGGGGACAGGGGGCCACTATGGCTACACCTTC
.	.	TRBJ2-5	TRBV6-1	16	CASSALPGQGGETQYF	TGTGCCAGCAGTGCCCTCCCGGGGCAAGGAGGGGAGACCCAGTACTTC
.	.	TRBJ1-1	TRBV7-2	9	CASSPDTLF	TGTGCCAGCAGTCCAGACACACTCTTT
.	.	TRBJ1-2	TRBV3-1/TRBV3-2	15	CASSQVGVPHPGYTF	TGTGCCAGCAGCCAAGTAGGGGTCCCACACCCTGGGTACACCTTC
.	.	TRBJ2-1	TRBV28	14	CASRGSNSYNEQFF	TGTGCCAGCCGGGGTAGTAACTCCTACAATGAGCAGTTCTTC
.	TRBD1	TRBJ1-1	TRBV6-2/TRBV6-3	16	CASSYEGRGSDTEAFF	TGTGCCAGCAGTTACGAGGGCAGGGGGTCGGACACTGAAGCTTTCTTT
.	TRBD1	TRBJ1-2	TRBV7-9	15	CASSLADREDYGYTF	TGTGCCAGCAGCTTAGCCGACAGGGAGGACTATGGCTACACCTTC
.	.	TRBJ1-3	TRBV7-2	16	CASSPPGGSSGNTIYF	TGTGCCAGCAGCCCCCCCGGAGGAAGCTCTGGAAACACCATATATTTT
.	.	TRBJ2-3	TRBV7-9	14	CASSPRTGTDTQYF	TGTGCCAGCAGCCCCCGGACAGGCACAGATACGCAGTATTTT
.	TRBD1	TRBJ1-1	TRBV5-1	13	CASSATGETEAFF	TGCGCCAGCAGCGCGACAGGGGAGACTGAAGCTTTCTTT
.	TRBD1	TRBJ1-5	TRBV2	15	CASSELGTGGGPQHF	TGTGCCAGCAGTGAACTTGGGACAGGGGGTGGGCCCCAGCATTTT
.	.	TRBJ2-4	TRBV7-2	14	CASSTSSDQNIQYF	TGTGCCAGCAGCACGTCTAGCGACCAAAACATTCAGTACTTC
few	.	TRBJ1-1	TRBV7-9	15	CASSADNRRETEAFF	TGTGCCAGCAGTGCCGATAACAGGCGGGAAACTGAAGCTTTCTTT
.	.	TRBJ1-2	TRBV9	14	CASSVWGGAYGYTF	TGTGCCAGCAGCGTATGGGGGGGCGCTTATGGCTACACCTTC
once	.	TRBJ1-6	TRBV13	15	CASSSRTVRNSPLHF	TGTGCCAGCAGCTCTCGGACAGTACGGAATTCACCCCTCCACTTT
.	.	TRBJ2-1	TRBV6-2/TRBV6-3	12	CASSEPRFEQFF	TGTGCCAGCAGCGAACCCAGATTTGAGCAGTTCTTC
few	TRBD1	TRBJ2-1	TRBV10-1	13	CASSAGQVAEQFF	TGCGCCAGCAGCGCGGGACAGGTTGCTGAGCAGTTCTTC
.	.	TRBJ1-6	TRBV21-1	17	CASSNGGTGDYDSPLHF	TGTGCCAGCAGCAACGGTGGGACAGGGGACTATGATTCACCCCTCCACTTT
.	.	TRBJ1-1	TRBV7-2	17	CASSSRQLLTPNTEAFF	TGTGCCAGCAGCTCACGACAGCTCCTCACCCCGAACACTGAAGCTTTCTTT
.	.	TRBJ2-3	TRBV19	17	CASSLKGAGPATDTQYF	TGTGCCAGTAGCCTCAAGGGTGCGGGCCCAGCGACAGATACGCAGTATTTT
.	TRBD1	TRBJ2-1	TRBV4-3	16	CASSHRGTGVLDEQFF	TGCGCCAGCAGCCATCGTGGGACAGGGGTGCTGGATGAGCAGTTCTTC
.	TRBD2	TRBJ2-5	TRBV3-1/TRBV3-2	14	CASSQDSGGPREYF	TGTGCCAGCAGCCAAGATAGCGGGGGGCCCCGAGAGTACTTC